This T cell receptor (beta chain) was sequenced for a study of shared clonotypes between healthy human individuals. At the deep level, the assay was run. The method was immunoSEQ multiplex PCR; TCRdb's version includes in-frame clones alone and lacks a portion of them. The sample has about 380,000 clones, about 97% seen once. CDR3 length equals 13 residues. V lost 5 bases to trimming and J lost 6 bases; unmatched junction nucleotides: 2. CDR1 and CDR2 from the germline V gene are SGHNT and YENEEA. The sample was memory CD8+ T cells sorted from blood. Subset in this sample: CD45RO+ cells pooled with CCR7-negative TemRA cells. This clonotype was obtained from a man aged 25-45 years in good health. This chain links TRBV11-3 with TRBJ2-2; TRBD1 matches 8 bases. In DNA form, the CDR3 reads TGTGCCAGCAGCGAACAGGGGGCCGGGGAGCTGTTTTTT. This codes for CASSEQGAGELFF.